This TCR beta chain stems from a study of blood T cells in healthy people across ages. Findings and limits, study-wide: Fewer expanded clones and more diversity marked long-lived versus aged donors. Age brought a roughly linear fall in TCR beta diversity measured per million T cells.

The amount of total RNA extracted per sample was at least 6 micrograms. CDR3 size: 12 residues. The germline V gene has CDR1 DFQATT and CDR2 SNEGSKA (reference sequence). Losses at the gene ends were 7 bases for V and 3 bases for J; bases not matched to a gene: 4. Points on this clonotype: Its target is unknown.

A sample-barcoded 5' primer and a J-beta primer mix were used in a second PCR of about 7 to 12 cycles. In TCRdb, the 5' RACE reads were re-called with MiXCR into one record per CDR3 protein. Of 700,000 to 900,000 distinct CDR3 sequences in the sample, roughly 24% were seen once. A further study also used this sample, focusing on T cells of mothers and their children.

Sequenced sample: blood. The sequence came from a boy younger than 18 in good health. The J gene is TRBJ1-1, the V gene TRBV20-1; 8 nucleotides agree with TRBD1. CDR3 nucleotide sequence: TGCAGTGTCTCACAGGGGGACACTGAAGCTTTCTTT. It yields the protein CSVSQGDTEAFF.